Here is one T cell receptor beta chain with its context. What it recognizes is unknown. The table came from immunoSEQ multiplex PCR; TCRdb's copy has only in-frame clones and leaves some out. The sample includes 150,000 or so clones, approximately 90% of them seen just once. The data originate from a study of T cell responses to AZD1222 COVID-19 vaccine. At the level of the study: Pooled in the analysis were second doses at about 4 or about 12 weeks. Study-level points and caveats: Across spike, vaccine-associated CD4 TCRs were found, dominant at 160-218 and 743-854. With two AZD1222 doses given, Spike-specific TCR breadth and depth both rose.

Germline V gene data show CDR1 as MNHEY and CDR2 as SMNVEV (reference sequence). After removal of 6 bases from V and 1 base from J, the junction contained 5 bases not matched to a gene. The length of the CDR3 is 15 residues. V usage is TRBV27 and J usage is TRBJ1-1, with 10 bases fitting TRBD1. Source: peripheral blood, taken on day 0 of AZD1222 vaccination. This clonotype was obtained from an adult in good health. The CDR3 loop is CASRGTGASNTEAFF. The CDR3 nucleotides are TGTGCCAGCAGGGGGACAGGGGCCTCGAACACTGAAGCTTTCTTT.